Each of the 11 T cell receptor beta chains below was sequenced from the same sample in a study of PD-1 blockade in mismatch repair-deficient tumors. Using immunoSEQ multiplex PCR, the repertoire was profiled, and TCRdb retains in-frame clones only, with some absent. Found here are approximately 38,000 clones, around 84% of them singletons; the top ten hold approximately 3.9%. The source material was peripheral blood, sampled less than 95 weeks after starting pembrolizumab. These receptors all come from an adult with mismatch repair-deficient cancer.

CDR3: CASSGLAGEDNEQFF. The CDR3 DNA follows: TGCGCCAGCAGCGGACTAGCGGGAGAGGACAATGAGCAGTTCTTC. The genes are TRBV5-1 and TRBJ2-1; TRBD2 matches at 13 bases. V shed 4 bases and J 5 bases; nucleotides not matched to a gene: 3. CDR3 length: 15 residues. Looked up from germline, CDR1 is SGHRS and CDR2 is YFSETQ.

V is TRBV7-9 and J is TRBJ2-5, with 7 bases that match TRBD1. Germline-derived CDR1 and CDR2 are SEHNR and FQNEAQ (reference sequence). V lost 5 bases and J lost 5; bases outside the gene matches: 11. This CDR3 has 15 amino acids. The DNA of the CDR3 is TGTGCCAGCAGCAAAGTGGTCGACAGGGACGAGACCCAGTACTTC. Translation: CASSKVVDRDETQYF.

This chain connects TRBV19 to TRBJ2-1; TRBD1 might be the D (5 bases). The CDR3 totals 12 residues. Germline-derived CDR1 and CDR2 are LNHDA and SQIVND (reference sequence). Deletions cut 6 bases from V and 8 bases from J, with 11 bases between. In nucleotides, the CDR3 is TGTGCCAGTAGGAGGCCAGGGTATGAGCAGTTCTTC. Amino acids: CASRRPGYEQFF. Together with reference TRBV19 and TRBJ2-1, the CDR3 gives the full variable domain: DGGITQSPKYLFRKEGQNVTLSCEQNLNHDAMYWYRQDPGQGLRLIYYSQIVNDFQKGDIAEGYSVSREKKESFPLTVTSAQKNPTAFYLCASRRPGYEQFFGPGTRLTVL.

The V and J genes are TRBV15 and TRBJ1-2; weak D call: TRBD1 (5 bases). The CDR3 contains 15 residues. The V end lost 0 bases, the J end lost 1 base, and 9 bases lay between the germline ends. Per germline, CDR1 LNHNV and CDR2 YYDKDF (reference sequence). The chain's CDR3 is CATSRDMGVNYGYTF. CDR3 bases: TGTGCCACCAGCAGAGATATGGGGGTTAACTATGGCTACACCTTC.

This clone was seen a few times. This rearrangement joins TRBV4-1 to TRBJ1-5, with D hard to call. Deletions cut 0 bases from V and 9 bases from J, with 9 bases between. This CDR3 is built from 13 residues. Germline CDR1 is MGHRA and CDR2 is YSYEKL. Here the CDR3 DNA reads TGCGCCAGCAGCCAAGATCTGAATTCGCCCCAGCATTTT. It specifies CASSQDLNSPQHF.

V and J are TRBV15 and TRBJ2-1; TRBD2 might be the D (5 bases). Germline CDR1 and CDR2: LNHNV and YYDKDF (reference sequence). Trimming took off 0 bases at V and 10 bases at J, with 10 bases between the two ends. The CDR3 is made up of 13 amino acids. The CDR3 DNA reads TGTGCCACCAGCAGAGACGGGGTTGGAGAGCAGTTCTTC. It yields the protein CATSRDGVGEQFF.

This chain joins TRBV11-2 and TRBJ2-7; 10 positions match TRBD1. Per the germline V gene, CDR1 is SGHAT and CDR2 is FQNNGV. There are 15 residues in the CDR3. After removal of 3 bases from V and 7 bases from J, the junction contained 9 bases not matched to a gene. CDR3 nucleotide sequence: TGTGCCAGCAGCTTCTTGACAGGGGGCTCGGGGGAGCAGTACTTC. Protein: CASSFLTGGSGEQYF.

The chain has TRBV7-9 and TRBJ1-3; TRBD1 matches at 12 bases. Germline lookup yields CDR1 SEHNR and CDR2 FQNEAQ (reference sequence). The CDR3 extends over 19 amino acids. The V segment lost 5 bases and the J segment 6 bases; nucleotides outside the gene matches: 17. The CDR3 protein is CASSPTNRDRGPAKNTIYF. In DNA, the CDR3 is TGTGCCAGCAGCCCGACGAACCGGGACAGGGGGCCCGCCAAAAACACCATATATTTT. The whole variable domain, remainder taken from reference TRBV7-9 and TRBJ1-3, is DTGVSQNPRHKITKRGQNVTFRCDPISEHNRLYWYRQTLGQGPEFLTYFQNEAQLEKSRLLSDRFSAERPKGSFSTLEIQRTEQGDSAMYLCASSPTNRDRGPAKNTIYFGEGSWLTVV.

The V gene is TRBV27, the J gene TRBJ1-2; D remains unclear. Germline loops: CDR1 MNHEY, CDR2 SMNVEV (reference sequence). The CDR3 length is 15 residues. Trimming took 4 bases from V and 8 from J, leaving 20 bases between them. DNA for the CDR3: TGTGCCAGCAGTTCCCCCAGTTTGATCGGAAGGGGCTACACCTTC. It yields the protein CASSSPSLIGRGYTF.

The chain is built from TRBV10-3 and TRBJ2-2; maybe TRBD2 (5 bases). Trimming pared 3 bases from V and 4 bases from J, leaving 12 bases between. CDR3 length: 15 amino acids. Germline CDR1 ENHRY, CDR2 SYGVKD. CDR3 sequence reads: CAISEEGPVTGELFF. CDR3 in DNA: TGTGCCATCAGTGAAGAGGGTCCGGTCACCGGGGAGCTGTTTTTT.

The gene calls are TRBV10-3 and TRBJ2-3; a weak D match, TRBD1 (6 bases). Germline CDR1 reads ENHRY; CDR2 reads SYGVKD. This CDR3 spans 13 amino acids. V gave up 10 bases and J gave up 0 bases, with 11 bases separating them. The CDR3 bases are TGTGCCACGACAGGACTCAGCACAGATACGCAGTATTTT. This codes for CATTGLSTDTQYF.